Below, 8 T cell receptor beta chains from the same sample are listed, as sequenced in a study of T cells in women clearing cervical HPV infection. Clones were read by immunoSEQ multiplex PCR, and TCRdb kept only the in-frame ones, dropping some. The sample has roughly 19,000 clones. Sequencing was performed on blood buffy coat. The receptors were gathered from a woman between 18 and 75 years old with a cervical HPV16 infection that either progressed to CIN3+ or cleared (not recorded which).

On this clone: The sequenced fragment ends 3 residues before the CDR3 boundary, so the rest is inferred from the germline J gene. The chain links TRBV27 to TRBJ2-3, with TRBD1 identical over 7 bases. Germline V gives CDR1 MNHEY, CDR2 SMNVEV (reference sequence). This CDR3 has 15 residues. Trimming took 1 base from V and 3 from J; bases not matched to a gene: 4. Here the CDR3 reads CASSLYDRATDTQYF. The DNA read from the CDR3 is TGTGCCAGCAGTTTATACGACAGGGCAACAGATACG.

Concerning this clone itself: Read sequence stops 3 residues before the CDR3 end, and the germline J gene provides the missing end. The rearrangement links TRBV7-6 to TRBJ2-1, with TRBD2 as a possible D gene (7 bases). In germline, CDR1 is SGHVS, CDR2 FNYEAQ. With 5 bases removed from V and 9 bases from J, the gap between germline ends came to 17 bases. The CDR3 loop spans 14 amino acids. Partial CDR3 DNA: TGTGCCAGCAGCCAAATGACGGGGGGCGGTGAG. Translation: CASSQMTGGGE. The whole CDR3 protein reads CASSQMTGGGEQFF.

With regard to this clone: The read halts 3 residues ahead of the CDR3 end, with the missing end drawn from the germline J gene. The chain couples TRBV27 to TRBJ2-1; 13 nucleotides line up with TRBD2. CDR1 MNHEY and CDR2 SMNVEV come from the germline V gene (reference sequence). The CDR3 runs 19 residues. The trim removed 5 bases at V and 4 bases at J, leaving 14 bases unmatched. CDR3 DNA, as far as it was read: TGTGCCAGCAGTGGAACCGGACTAGCGGGAGAGGCGTTTTACAATGAG. This gives the protein CASSGTGLAGEAFYNE. The whole CDR3 sequence reads CASSGTGLAGEAFYNEQFF.

Worth noting for this clone: The read ends 3 residues before the CDR3 terminus; that terminus is restored from the germline J gene. This chain uses TRBV20-1 with TRBJ1-1; tentatively, D is TRBD1 (5 bases). The V and J ends lost 3 bases and 4 bases respectively, with 12 bases between them. The CDR3 has 13 residues. CDR1 and CDR2 from the germline V gene are DFQATT and SNEGSKA (reference sequence). CDR3 DNA (partial): TGCAGTGCTAGGGGCAGGGAGGGCACTGAA. This encodes CSARGREGTE. The complete CDR3 reads CSARGREGTEAFF.

A word on this clone: With the read ending 3 residues before the CDR3 end, the germline J gene is used to fill in that end. The rearrangement joins TRBV20-1 to TRBJ2-5; 7 bases fit TRBD2. Germline CDR1 DFQATT, CDR2 SNEGSKA (reference sequence). This CDR3 has 13 residues. Losses at the gene ends were 3 bases for V and 5 bases for J; bases not matched to a gene: 6. Partial CDR3 DNA: TGCAGTGCTAGTCGGGGGGTGAGGGAGACC. It codes for CSASRGVRET. The whole CDR3 region reads CSASRGVRETQYF.

The CDR3 region is CASTYLAGGPGANVLFF. CDR3 DNA (partial): TGTGCCAGCACTTATTTAGCGGGAGGGCCTGGGGCCAACGTG. The chain joins TRBV2 to TRBJ2-2, with 11 bases lining up with TRBD2. The read ends 3 residues shy of where the CDR3 ends; the end is completed using the germline J gene. The CDR3 length is 17 residues. Germline CDR1 SNHLY, CDR2 FYNNEI.

As regards this clone: The CDR3 is cut off 3 residues early in the read; its end comes from the germline J gene. This chain connects TRBV25-1 to TRBJ1-3, with TRBD1 matching over 7 bases. The CDR3 sequence is 14 residues long. Germline CDR1 reads MGHDK; CDR2 reads SYGVNS. After removal of 6 bases from V and 0 bases from J, the junction contained 2 bases not matched to a gene. The CDR3 bases that were read are TGTGCCAGCAGGGGGACAGACTCTGGAAACACC. Amino acid sequence: CASRGTDSGNT. The whole CDR3 is CASRGTDSGNTIYF.

A remark on this clone: Coverage ceases 3 residues before the CDR3 finishes, and the germline J gene fills in the end. The J gene is TRBJ1-1, the V gene TRBV6-2 or TRBV6-3; no clear D gene. CDR1 and CDR2 (germline): MNHEY, SVGEGT. With 6 bases removed from V and 7 bases from J, the gap between germline ends came to 9 bases. The CDR3 extends over 11 amino acids. The chain's CDR3 is CASSPGLEAFF. CDR3 bases read: TGTGCCAGCAGCCCAGGCCTTGAA.